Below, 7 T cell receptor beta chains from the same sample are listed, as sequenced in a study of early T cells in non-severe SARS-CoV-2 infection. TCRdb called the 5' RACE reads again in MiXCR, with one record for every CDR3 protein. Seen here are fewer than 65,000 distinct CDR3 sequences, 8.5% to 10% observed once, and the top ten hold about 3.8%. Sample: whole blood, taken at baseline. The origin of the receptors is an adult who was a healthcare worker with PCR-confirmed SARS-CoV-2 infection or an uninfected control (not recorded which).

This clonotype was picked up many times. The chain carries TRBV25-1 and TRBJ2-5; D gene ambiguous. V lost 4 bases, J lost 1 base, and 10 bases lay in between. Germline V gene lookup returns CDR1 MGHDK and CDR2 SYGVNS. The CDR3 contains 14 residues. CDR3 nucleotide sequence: TGTGCCAGCAGTGGTTCAGTCTCCCAAGAGACCCAGTACTTC. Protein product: CASSGSVSQETQYF.

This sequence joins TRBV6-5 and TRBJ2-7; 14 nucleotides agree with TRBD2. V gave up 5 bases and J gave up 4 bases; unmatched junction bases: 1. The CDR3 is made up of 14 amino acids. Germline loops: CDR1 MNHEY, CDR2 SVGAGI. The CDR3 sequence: CASSGTSGSYEQYF. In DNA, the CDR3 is TGTGCCAGCAGTGGGACTAGCGGGAGTTACGAGCAGTACTTC.

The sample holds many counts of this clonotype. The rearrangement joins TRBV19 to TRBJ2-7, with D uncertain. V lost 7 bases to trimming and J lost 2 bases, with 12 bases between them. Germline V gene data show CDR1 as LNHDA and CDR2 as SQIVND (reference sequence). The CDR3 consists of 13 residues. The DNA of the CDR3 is TGTGCCAGTACCGGACCGACGACCTACGAGCAGTACTTC. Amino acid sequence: CASTGPTTYEQYF.

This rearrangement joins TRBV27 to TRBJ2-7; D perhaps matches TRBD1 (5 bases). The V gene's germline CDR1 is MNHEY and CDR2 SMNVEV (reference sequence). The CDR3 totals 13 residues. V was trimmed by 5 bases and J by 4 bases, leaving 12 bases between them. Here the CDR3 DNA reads TGTGCCAGCAGTGTACAGGAGACATACGAGCAGTACTTC. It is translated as CASSVQETYEQYF.

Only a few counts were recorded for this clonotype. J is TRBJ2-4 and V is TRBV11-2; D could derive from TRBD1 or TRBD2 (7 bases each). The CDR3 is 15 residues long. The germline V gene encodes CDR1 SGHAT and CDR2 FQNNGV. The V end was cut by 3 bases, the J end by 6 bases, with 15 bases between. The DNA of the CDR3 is TGTGCCAGCAGCTTCAGGGGGGGCGAGGGAAACATTCAGTACTTC. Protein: CASSFRGGEGNIQYF.

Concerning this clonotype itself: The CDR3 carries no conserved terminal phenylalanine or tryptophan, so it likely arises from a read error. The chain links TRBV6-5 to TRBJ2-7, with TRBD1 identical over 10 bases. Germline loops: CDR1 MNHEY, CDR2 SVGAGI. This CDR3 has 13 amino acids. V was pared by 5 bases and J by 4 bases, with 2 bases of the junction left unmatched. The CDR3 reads CASSDRGQYEQYI. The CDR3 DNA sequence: TGTGCCAGCAGTGACAGGGGGCAATACGAGCAGTACATC.

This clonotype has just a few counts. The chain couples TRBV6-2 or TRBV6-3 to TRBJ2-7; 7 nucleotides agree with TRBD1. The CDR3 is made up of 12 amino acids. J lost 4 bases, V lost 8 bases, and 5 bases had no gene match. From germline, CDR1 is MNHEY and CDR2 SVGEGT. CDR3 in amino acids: CASETGKYEQYF. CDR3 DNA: TGTGCCAGCGAGACAGGGAAGTACGAGCAGTACTTC.